This record concerns one T cell receptor beta chain sequence. Its specificity is not known. TCRdb used MiXCR to reprocess the 5' RACE reads, holding one entry per CDR3 protein. The repertoire consists of some 120,000 distinct CDR3 sequences, with roughly 15% occurring once and the leading ten covering roughly 44%. The entry originates in a study of T cells after yellow fever vaccination. There are 15 residues in the CDR3. Per the germline V gene, CDR1 is SGHTA and CDR2 is FQGNSA. The junction had 6 bases not matched to a gene; V was cut back by 6 bases and J by 2 bases. Whole-study results and caveats: Booster samples showed a return of most primary-vaccination clones (approximately 96% CD4, 88% CD8).

The chain employs TRBV7-2 and TRBJ2-1; 8 nucleotides agree with TRBD2. The clonotype originates from a young man who received the YFV17D yellow fever vaccine. The input for sequencing was CD8+ T cells sorted from PBMCs, taken 5 days after the yellow fever booster vaccination. CDR3 nucleotides: TGTGCCAGCAGGGCGAGTAGCGGGGCCTACAATGAGCAGTTCTTC. It is translated as CASRASSGAYNEQFF.